One and the same sample provided the 23 T cell receptor beta chains below, sequenced in a study of T cell repertoires in cytomegalovirus infection. TCRdb reprocessed the reads with MiXCR, giving one entry per CDR3 protein. The table lists 200,000 to 250,000 distinct CDR3 sequences, over 20% of them singletons. Sequenced: CD8+ T cells from PBMCs. The receptors originated from a human donor in good health (CMV status not recorded). Some clones in this sample may be carry-over from other donors' samples.

This clonotype has a handful of counts. The rearrangement uses TRBV14 and TRBJ1-2; no definite D call. Trimming took 10 bases from V and 6 from J, leaving 18 bases between them. Germline lookup yields CDR1 SGHDN and CDR2 FVKESK. CDR3 length: 13 residues. In nucleotides, the CDR3 is TGTGCCACCTCCCCACTCCGGAGGGATGGCTACACCTTC. Protein: CATSPLRRDGYTF. The whole variable domain, filled in from reference TRBV14 and TRBJ1-2, reads EAGVTQFPSHSVIEKGQTVTLRCDPISGHDNLYWYRRVMGKEIKFLLHFVKESKQDESGMPNNRFLAERTGGTYSTLKVQPAELEDSGVYFCATSPLRRDGYTFGSGTRLTVV.

This chain links TRBV29-1 with TRBJ1-5; TRBD1 is a possible D gene (5 bases). Germline loops: CDR1 SQVTM, CDR2 ANQGSEA. The V end was cut by 7 bases, the J end by 4 bases, with 17 bases between. CDR3 length: 14 residues. Here the CDR3 reads CSAWSPGPNQPQHF. CDR3 DNA sequence: TGCAGCGCTTGGAGCCCGGGGCCGAATCAGCCCCAGCATTTT.

This clonotype was found a few times. The chain employs TRBV7-9 and TRBJ2-3; possible D gene TRBD2, 6 bases. Per germline, CDR1 SEHNR and CDR2 FQNEAQ (reference sequence). V gave up 1 base and J gave up 6 bases, with 11 bases separating them. This CDR3 region has 14 residues. Here the CDR3 reads CASSLETSGDTQYF. CDR3 nucleotides: TGTGCCAGCAGCTTAGAAACGAGCGGGGATACGCAGTATTTT.

J is TRBJ1-1 and V is TRBV7-9, with 9 bases matching TRBD1. Losses at the gene ends were 5 bases for V and 1 base for J; bases not matched to a gene: 8. Looked up from germline, CDR1 is SEHNR and CDR2 is FQNEAQ (reference sequence). This CDR3 contains 16 residues. CDR3 sequence reads: CASSTSRDRENTEAFF. The CDR3 nucleotides read TGTGCCAGCAGCACGAGCCGGGACAGGGAGAACACTGAAGCTTTCTTT.

This clonotype came up a few times. The rearrangement uses TRBV28 and TRBJ1-5, with D perhaps matching TRBD1 (5 bases). The CDR3 length is 14 residues. The V and J ends lost 6 bases and 5 bases respectively, with 14 bases between them. Germline lookup yields CDR1 MDHEN and CDR2 SYDVKM. The CDR3 DNA follows: TGTGCCAGCAGCATTTTGGGGGTGGATCAGCCCCAGCATTTT. This translates into CASSILGVDQPQHF.

J is TRBJ1-1 and V is TRBV4-1; no reliable D call. The germline CDR1 and CDR2 sequences are MGHRA and YSYEKL. The CDR3 is made up of 13 amino acids. Trimming shortened V by 2 bases and J by 1 base, and 5 bases separated the two germline ends. In DNA, the CDR3 is TGCGCCAGCAGCCAAACACAGAACACTGAAGCTTTCTTT. This sequence encodes CASSQTQNTEAFF.

A few counts support this clonotype. The CDR3 spells CASSLGPILGTDTQYF. CDR3 nucleotide sequence: TGTGCCAGCAGCCTCGGACCAATCCTGGGCACAGATACGCAGTATTTT. This chain joins TRBV12-3 or TRBV12-4 and TRBJ2-3; D is uncertain. The V end lost 6 bases, the J end lost 1 base, and 17 bases lay between the germline ends. The CDR3 extends over 16 amino acids.

This clonotype showed up many times. The genes are TRBV6-1 and TRBJ2-1; no reliable D call. V gave up 7 bases and J gave up 6 bases, with 16 bases separating them. This CDR3 spans 14 amino acids. CDR1 is MNHNS, CDR2 SASEGT, per germline. The CDR3 DNA sequence: TGTGCCAGCACCCAACTCGCCCTAGGCAATGAGCAGTTCTTC. Its protein product is CASTQLALGNEQFF.

This clonotype appeared once. The rearrangement links TRBV20-1 to TRBJ2-3; D is unresolved. V lost 3 bases to trimming and J lost 1 base, with 11 bases between them. CDR1 is DFQATT, CDR2 SNEGSKA, per germline (reference sequence). The CDR3 is 14 amino acids. The CDR3: CSASLGSGTDTQYF. The CDR3 DNA reads TGCAGTGCTAGCCTAGGGTCGGGCACAGATACGCAGTATTTT.

The sample holds a few counts of this clonotype. V and J are TRBV2 and TRBJ1-1; D perhaps matches TRBD1 (5 bases). The CDR3 runs 13 residues. Looked up from germline, CDR1 is SNHLY and CDR2 is FYNNEI. With 6 bases removed from V and 2 bases from J, the gap between germline ends came to 10 bases. The CDR3 sequence is CASSPTANTEAFF. The CDR3 region has the DNA TGTGCCAGCAGCCCGACAGCTAACACTGAAGCTTTCTTT. The entire variable domain, with the rest obtained from reference TRBV2 and TRBJ1-1, is as follows: EPEVTQTPSHQVTQMGQEVILRCVPISNHLYFYWYRQILGQKVEFLVSFYNNEISEKSEIFDDQFSVERPDGSNFTLKIRSTKLEDSAMYFCASSPTANTEAFFGQGTRLTVV.

This clonotype appeared a few times. The gene calls are TRBV28 and TRBJ1-2, with 9 bases lining up with TRBD1. Germline V CDR1 and CDR2: MDHEN, SYDVKM. Unmatched junction bases numbered 9, after V lost 7 bases and J lost 6 bases. The CDR3 extends over 14 amino acids. The CDR3 nucleotides are TGTGCCAGCATGGGAGGGACAGGGAGCAATGGCTACACCTTC. Residues: CASMGGTGSNGYTF.

In DNA form, the CDR3 reads TGCGCCAGCAGCTTGGGACAGCAAAATTCACCCCTCCACTTT. This translates into CASSLGQQNSPLHF. The V call is TRBV5-1, the J call TRBJ1-6, with a tentative D call TRBD1 (5 bases). Germline CDR1 SGHRS, CDR2 YFSETQ. Between the trimmed V and J ends, which lost 0 bases and 7 bases, there was a span of 8 bases. This CDR3 contains 14 residues.

The V call is TRBV11-2, the J call TRBJ2-2; 8 nucleotides agree with TRBD2. V shed 5 bases, J shed 1 base, and the junction held 18 bases outside the gene matches. The CDR3 has 20 amino acids. The germline V gene encodes CDR1 SGHAT and CDR2 FQNNGV. For the CDR3, the DNA is TGTGCCAGCAGCCATTATGGGGGGCGAAGCGGGGGCCAGAACACCGGGGAGCTGTTTTTT. Translating gives CASSHYGGRSGGQNTGELFF. The full variable domain, completed using reference TRBV11-2 and TRBJ2-2, is EAGVAQSPRYKIIEKRQSVAFWCNPISGHATLYWYQQILGQGPKLLIQFQNNGVVDDSQLPKDRFSAERLKGVDSTLKIQPAKLEDSAVYLCASSHYGGRSGGQNTGELFFGEGSRLTVL.

This clonotype was picked up many times. The rearrangement links TRBV7-6 to TRBJ1-5, with D possibly matching TRBD1 (5 bases). Per the germline V gene, CDR1 is SGHVS and CDR2 is FNYEAQ. Trimming took 1 base from V and 1 from J, leaving 8 bases between them. The CDR3 consists of 15 residues. CDR3 in amino acids: CASSLGPGSNQPQHF. The CDR3 coding sequence is TGTGCCAGCAGCTTAGGGCCAGGGAGCAATCAGCCCCAGCATTTT.

This clonotype was observed at least ten times. J is TRBJ1-1 and V is TRBV28; 7 bases match TRBD1. The CDR3 length is 14 residues. After removal of 5 bases from V and 4 bases from J, the junction contained 7 bases not matched to a gene. Germline assignment: CDR1 MDHEN and CDR2 SYDVKM. The CDR3 sequence: CASSLQGLGTEAFF. In DNA form, the CDR3 reads TGTGCCAGCAGTCTACAGGGGTTGGGCACTGAAGCTTTCTTT. Variable domain in full (rest from reference TRBV28 and TRBJ1-1): DVKVTQSSRYLVKRTGEKVFLECVQDMDHENMFWYRQDPGLGLRLIYFSYDVKMKEKGDIPEGYSVSREKKERFSLILESASTNQTSMYLCASSLQGLGTEAFFGQGTRLTVV.

J is TRBJ1-6 and V is TRBV6-5, with 7 bases matching TRBD1. CDR1 and CDR2 from the germline V gene are MNHEY and SVGAGI. The V gene end was trimmed by 0 bases and the J gene end by 4 bases; junction bases not matched to a gene: 0. The length of the CDR3 is 15 residues. CDR3 sequence reads: CASSYSTGYNSPLHF. The CDR3 DNA reads as TGTGCCAGCAGTTACTCGACAGGGTATAATTCACCCCTCCACTTT.

This clonotype was observed a handful of times. This rearrangement joins TRBV28 to TRBJ2-3, with TRBD1 matching 8 bases. This CDR3 spans 14 amino acids. Germline-derived CDR1 and CDR2 are MDHEN and SYDVKM. With 6 bases clipped from V and 4 bases from J, the junction kept 6 bases outside the gene matches. The CDR3 DNA reads as TGTGCCAGCAGACCGCGGACAGGGTCAGATACGCAGTATTTT. This encodes CASRPRTGSDTQYF. The whole variable domain, remainder taken from reference TRBV28 and TRBJ2-3, is DVKVTQSSRYLVKRTGEKVFLECVQDMDHENMFWYRQDPGLGLRLIYFSYDVKMKEKGDIPEGYSVSREKKERFSLILESASTNQTSMYLCASRPRTGSDTQYFGPGTRLTVL.

Remarks on this clonotype: A much larger clone lies a single base off, so this may be a read error. The rearrangement links TRBV7-6 to TRBJ1-5, with TRBD2 matching over 8 bases. The end of the DNA fits TRBJ2-3 better, so the J call may be wrong. The CDR3 length is 15 residues. Germline V gene data show CDR1 as SGHVS and CDR2 as FNYEAQ. CDR3 nucleotide sequence: TGTGCCAGCAGCTTAGCAGCGGGGGCAGATCAGCCCCAGTATTTT. Translated: CASSLAAGADQPQYF.

This chain joins TRBV19 and TRBJ2-6; D uncertain. CDR3 length: 15 amino acids. V was shortened by 5 bases and J by 0 bases, with 8 bases between the two germline ends. Germline V CDR1 and CDR2: LNHDA, SQIVND (reference sequence). CDR3 nucleotide sequence: TGTGCCAGTAGTTTGCAGGACTCTGGGGCCAACGTCCTGACTTTC. Translating gives CASSLQDSGANVLTF.

This clonotype was observed at least ten times. The J gene is TRBJ2-6, the V gene TRBV7-7, with D possibly being TRBD1 or TRBD2 (5 bases each). Germline assignment: CDR1 SSHAT and CDR2 FNYEAQ (reference sequence). The CDR3 loop spans 17 amino acids. The ends were cut back, 5 bases at V and 0 bases at J, with 14 bases in the middle. CDR3 residues: CASSNRRDGSGANVLTF. CDR3 nucleotide sequence: TGTGCCAGCAGCAATCGCCGGGACGGCTCTGGGGCCAACGTCCTGACTTTC.

This clonotype was detected only once. This rearrangement joins TRBV20-1 to TRBJ2-3, with D possibly called TRBD1 or TRBD2 (5 bases each). The CDR3 is made up of 12 amino acids. The V and J ends lost 8 bases and 1 base respectively, with 10 bases between them. CDR1 and CDR2 (germline): DFQATT, SNEGSKA (reference sequence). The CDR3 DNA is TGCAGTACGGGGCCCGGCACAGATACGCAGTATTTT. Translation gives CSTGPGTDTQYF.

This clonotype was seen only a few times. V and J are TRBV14 and TRBJ2-1; a possible D gene is TRBD2 (6 bases). In germline, CDR1 is SGHDN, CDR2 FVKESK. The CDR3 is 16 amino acids. Trimming shortened V by 3 bases and J by 6 bases, and 18 bases separated the two germline ends. Here the CDR3 reads CASSQEIAVLLNEQFF. For the CDR3, the DNA is TGTGCCAGCAGCCAGGAGATAGCGGTTCTACTCAATGAGCAGTTCTTC.

In this sample, this clonotype turned up a few times. The rearrangement links TRBV20-1 to TRBJ2-5; D is perhaps TRBD2 (5 bases). Per germline, CDR1 DFQATT and CDR2 SNEGSKA (reference sequence). Trimming removed 0 bases from V and 0 bases from J, with 11 bases in between. This CDR3 spans 15 amino acids. CDR3: CSARETPGYQETQYF. The CDR3, as DNA: TGCAGTGCTAGAGAGACTCCGGGATACCAAGAGACCCAGTACTTC.